This note documents a single TCR beta chain sequence. The table lists this clone with a few counts. No antigen is known for it. The record has no base qualities; no much larger clone is one base away. The time point label on this specimen signifies: about 28 days (+/-7) after the second vaccine dose. AZD1222 recipients given second doses at about 4 weeks or at about 12 weeks were pooled, since spike-specific TCR depth and breadth were not found to differ between the two schedules. Vaccinee samples came from UK trials COV001 and COV002, including a single-blind randomized controlled phase 2/3 trial of AZD1222 (ChAdOx1 nCoV-19) in healthy adults. Trial participant PBMC samples were collected at day 0 and day 28 after the second dose for TCRbeta chain sequencing. The CDR3 regions of human TCRbeta chains were subjected to immunosequencing. In the original analysis: Repertoire TCRs were checked for matches against a reference library of SARS-CoV-2-specific TCRs that had been generated using the MIRA antigen-specificity platform. Breadth was defined as the fraction of unique TCRs that were SARS-CoV-2-associated, and depth was defined as the fraction of total T cells that were SARS-CoV-2-associated. Each spike-specific TCR was assigned to its reactive spike region and to a CD4 or CD8 class using the MIRA data. Log10-transformed breadth and depth values were compared by one-way ANOVA with Sidak's multiple comparisons tests. TCRdb retrieved this table from immuneACCESS and kept in-frame rearrangements only. Not all clones are present; in checked studies, unresolved V genes account for under half, and no reason is known for the remainder. The DNA was the basis for D and trimming; V, J and clone size are from that table. Counted in this sample were 80,000 to 100,000 clones; about 86% of them appeared once. Roughly 5.6% of the sample rests with the top ten.

The data were taken from a study of T cell responses to AZD1222 COVID-19 vaccine (dated by TCRdb to the early 2020s). At the level of the whole study: TCR sequencing covered 230 to 250 trial participants: roughly 200 given two doses of AZD1222 and approximately 26 given two doses of MenACWY control vaccine. Trial participants were enrolled by age into subgroups of 18-55, 56-69 and 70-plus years, and 148, 28 and 57 TCR-sequenced participants, respectively, were included in these subgroups.

Beyond this particular receptor, the publication reports: A significant rise in spike-specific TCR breadth and depth was observed after two AZD1222 doses relative to day 0 and relative to MenACWY recipients. Because no samples from the day 14 peak response were available, repertoires could be characterized only after the peak T cell response. Most participants were white British and females outnumbered males, and the authors suggested that clonal diversity may have been underestimated. Conclusions about previously exposed vaccinees were limited because only five to seven AZD1222 recipients were SARS-CoV-2 seropositive at baseline. CD4 TCRs associated with the vaccine covered the entire spike protein, and the dominant responses were in regions 160-218 and 743-854. The 56-69-year group was small, and its depth increase did not reach significance, likely because of low power. Epitopes outside the regions mutated in the B.1.351 and B.1.1.7 variants were reportedly recognized by nearly half of the unique spike-specific TCRs.

The material sequenced was peripheral blood, taken 28 days after the second AZD1222 dose. This TCR was sampled from an adult who received the AZD1222 COVID-19 vaccine.

This receptor has the CDR3 CASSESIRGKTQYF. In nucleotides, the sequence is TGCGCCAGCAGTGAGTCGATCAGGGGCAAGACCCAGTACTTC. The rearranged chain carries TRBV10-1 and TRBJ2-5; perhaps TRBD1 is the D gene, with 6 bases matching. The germline V gene (reference sequence) yields WNHNN for CDR1 and SYGVQD for CDR2. Reading from cysteine to phenylalanine, the CDR3 counts 14 amino acids. This entry keeps only the CDR3 DNA: 42 bases, framed from base 1. V is pared back by 0 bases and J by 6 bases, with 11 bases lying between the germline termini.